The sequence of this T cell receptor (beta chain) was determined in a study of CD4+ T cells in melanoma. Measured with immunoSEQ multiplex PCR; TCRdb has only the in-frame clones, and not every one. The table includes 110,000 to 150,000 clones, around 90% detected once. Germline CDR1 and CDR2: KGHSH and LQKENI. The J segment lost 0 bases and the V segment lost 6 bases, leaving 9 bases of the junction unmatched. There are 17 residues in the CDR3. Study-wide findings and caveats: In melanoma, neoantigen-specific CD4+ T cells reportedly differed in differentiation state. A reported correlation linked neoantigen-specific CD4+ T cells to CD8+, macrophage and B cell function.

As concerns this clone: Its target is unknown.

This rearrangement joins TRBV18 to TRBJ1-5, with 9 bases lining up with TRBD1. The clonotype originates from a human donor with melanoma. CDR3 nucleotide sequence: TGTGCCAGCTCTCCCGGGACAGGGCCTTATAGCAATCAGCCCCAGCATTTT. Residues: CASSPGTGPYSNQPQHF.